The 11 T cell receptor beta chains below come from one sample, sequenced in a study of CD8+ T cells in alopecia areata. Sequencing used cDNA as its template, made by extracting RNA and reverse transcribing it. Repertoires were generated with immunoSEQ multiplex PCR, while TCRdb's copy carries only in-frame clones and drops some. This table has around 250,000 clones, less than 80% appearing once. Here the sequenced sample was CD4+ T cells sorted from blood, taken at week 0. The receptors come from a human donor with alopecia areata.

The V gene is TRBV25-1, the J gene TRBJ1-5; weak D call: TRBD1 (5 bases). The CDR3 consists of 15 residues. CDR1 and CDR2 (germline): MGHDK, SYGVNS. V was shortened by 5 bases and J by 5 bases, with 16 bases between the two germline ends. The CDR3 loop reads CASSPLGGTDQPQHF. CDR3 DNA sequence: TGTGCCAGCAGTCCGCTGGGGGGTACAGATCAGCCCCAGCATTTT.

J is TRBJ2-3 and V is TRBV29-1; D is perhaps TRBD1 or TRBD2 (5 bases each). Germline CDR1 is SQVTM and CDR2 is ANQGSEA. Trimming removed 4 bases at V and 1 base at J, with 9 bases between. The CDR3 extends over 13 amino acids. DNA for the CDR3: TGCAGCGTTGTGGGGGATGGCACAGATACGCAGTATTTT. This codes for CSVVGDGTDTQYF.

This clone was counted between two and nine times. The DNA for the CDR3 is TGCAGCGTTTCGGCAGGGGGCACCGGGGAGCTGTTTTTT. Its protein product is CSVSAGGTGELFF. The V gene is TRBV29-1, the J gene TRBJ2-2, with 7 bases identical to TRBD1. CDR1 and CDR2 (germline): SQVTM, ANQGSEA. The trim removed 5 bases at V and 4 bases at J, leaving 4 bases unmatched. This CDR3 region has 13 residues.

The V call is TRBV27, the J call TRBJ1-4, with D unclear. The CDR3 loop spans 14 amino acids. CDR1 is MNHEY, CDR2 SMNVEV, per germline (reference sequence). V was clipped by 3 bases and J by 8 bases, with 13 bases between them. The CDR3 DNA sequence: TGTGCCAGCAGTTTCAGGCTGTCAGACGAAAAACTGTTTTTT. This sequence encodes CASSFRLSDEKLFF. The full variable domain, with the rest looked up from reference TRBV27 and TRBJ1-4, is EAQVTQNPRYLITVTGKKLTVTCSQNMNHEYMSWYRQDPGLGLRQIYYSMNVEVTDKGDVPEGYKVSRKEKRNFPLILESPSPNQTSLYFCASSFRLSDEKLFFGSGTQLSVL.

The chain has TRBV19 and TRBJ2-2; D not certain. Trimming removed 8 bases from V and 7 bases from J, with 11 bases in between. This CDR3 has 12 residues. CDR1 and CDR2 from the germline V gene are LNHDA and SQIVND (reference sequence). CDR3 protein: CASSEKIGELFF. CDR3 coding DNA: TGTGCCAGTTCGGAGAAGATCGGGGAGCTGTTTTTT.

This clone turned up a few times. The chain carries TRBV29-1 and TRBJ2-5; 11 positions match TRBD2. Germline lookup yields CDR1 SQVTM and CDR2 ANQGSEA. J gave up 0 bases and V 6 bases, and 6 bases lay outside the gene matches. The CDR3 loop spans 15 amino acids. CDR3 sequence reads: CSVDLGLADQETQYF. In DNA, the CDR3 is TGCAGCGTAGACCTGGGACTAGCGGACCAAGAGACCCAGTACTTC.

This clone appeared a single time. The chain has TRBV9 and TRBJ1-6, with no clear D. Germline CDR1 SGDLS, CDR2 YYNGEE. The germline V and J ends were trimmed by 4 bases and 7 bases, with 6 bases remaining between them. CDR3 length: 12 amino acids. The CDR3 spells CASSTRNSPLHF. The CDR3 region has the DNA TGTGCCAGCAGCACTAGAAATTCACCCCTCCACTTT.

This clone appeared a few times. The chain links TRBV29-1 to TRBJ2-7; tentative D call: TRBD2 (8 bases). Trimming stripped 7 bases from V and 5 bases from J, with 21 bases between. The CDR3 spans 14 residues. Germline V gene sequence: CDR1 SQVTM, CDR2 ANQGSEA. CDR3 DNA sequence: TGCAGCGCGGGAAAGGGACAGCGGGAGAACGAGCAGTACTTC. Amino acid sequence: CSAGKGQRENEQYF.

This chain uses TRBV30 with TRBJ2-2; D tentatively fits TRBD1 or TRBD2 (5 bases each). The CDR3 contains 15 residues. Trimming took off 4 bases at V and 6 bases at J, with 18 bases between the two ends. CDR1 and CDR2 (germline): GTSNPN, SVGIG (reference sequence). The CDR3 sequence: CAWTIRGVRAGELFF. CDR3 in DNA: TGTGCCTGGACGATTCGAGGGGTTAGAGCCGGGGAGCTGTTTTTT.

V usage is TRBV27 and J usage is TRBJ2-7, with unresolved D. Germline assignment: CDR1 MNHEY and CDR2 SMNVEV (reference sequence). This CDR3 is built from 12 residues. Between the trimmed V and J ends, which lost 5 bases and 4 bases, there was a span of 9 bases. The CDR3 here is CASSDSRYEQYF. In DNA form, the CDR3 reads TGTGCCAGCAGTGACTCTCGGTACGAGCAGTACTTC.

This clone was observed a single time. The chain joins TRBV7-2 to TRBJ1-6, with 9 bases identical to TRBD1. Trimming cost V 4 bases and J 1 base; bases outside gene matches: 11. The CDR3 has 19 amino acids. The V gene's germline CDR1 is SGHTA and CDR2 FQGNSA. CDR3 amino acids: CASSSTGTGFVSYNSPLHF. CDR3 DNA sequence: TGTGCCAGCAGCTCTACCGGGACAGGGTTCGTTTCCTATAATTCACCCCTCCACTTT.